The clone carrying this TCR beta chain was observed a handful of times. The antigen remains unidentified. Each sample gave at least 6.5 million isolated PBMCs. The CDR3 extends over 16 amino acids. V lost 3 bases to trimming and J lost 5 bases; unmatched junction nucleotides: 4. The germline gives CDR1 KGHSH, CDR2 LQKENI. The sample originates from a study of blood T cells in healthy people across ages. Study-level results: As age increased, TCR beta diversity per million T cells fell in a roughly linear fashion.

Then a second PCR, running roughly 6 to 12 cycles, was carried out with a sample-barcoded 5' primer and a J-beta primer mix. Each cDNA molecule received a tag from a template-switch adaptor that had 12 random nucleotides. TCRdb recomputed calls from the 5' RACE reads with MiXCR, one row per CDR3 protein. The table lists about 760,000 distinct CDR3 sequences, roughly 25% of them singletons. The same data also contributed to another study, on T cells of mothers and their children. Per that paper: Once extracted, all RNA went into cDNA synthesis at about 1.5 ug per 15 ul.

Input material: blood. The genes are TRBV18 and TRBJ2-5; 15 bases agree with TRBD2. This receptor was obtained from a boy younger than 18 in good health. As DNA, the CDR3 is TGTGCCAGCTCACCGGGACTAGCGGGGGGTCCGGAGACCCAGTACTTC. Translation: CASSPGLAGGPETQYF.